A selection of T cell receptor beta chains follows, all from one sample in a study of OX40 agonist ivuxolimab in advanced cancers. Sequencing used immunoSEQ multiplex PCR; TCRdb keeps in-frame clones, though not all of them. Here the sample spans tens of thousands of clones, about four fifths being singletons. The material was CD4+ or CD8+ T cells sorted from blood, obtained in a trial of the OX40 agonist ivuxolimab. The source is an adult with an advanced solid tumor such as melanoma, head and neck, liver or kidney cancer. CDR3s include the opening cysteine and the closing phenylalanine or tryptophan. The size of a clone is reported for some rows only, either as once, few or many, or as a class for expanded clones.

.,TRBV10-3,TRBJ1-2,CAIRKDRGDGYTF
.,TRBV9,TRBJ1-1,CASSVVGQGVAFF
.,TRBV2,TRBJ2-1,CASTLGDYLGNEQFF
.,TRBV25-1,TRBJ2-5,CASSPPGTGSETQYF
.,TRBV5-1,TRBJ1-3,CASSPRTGLSSGNTIYF
.,TRBV25-1,TRBJ2-3,CASTRNGITDTQYF
.,TRBV9,TRBJ2-3,CASSAPGDTQYF
.,TRBV27,TRBJ1-2,CASSQTAGYGYGYTF
once,TRBV30,TRBJ1-1,CAWSPLLTGMATEAFF
few,TRBV6-1,TRBJ2-4,CASCLELAKNIQYF
.,TRBV4-1,TRBJ2-2,CASSRGRNTGELFF
.,TRBV14,TRBJ2-3,CASSQDPLEGWRVTDTQYF
once,TRBV11-2,TRBJ2-7,CASSPGLAVYEQYF
once,TRBV6-1,TRBJ2-7,CASRTGVGGEQYF
.,TRBV6-1,TRBJ1-1,CASRVGTEAFF
once,TRBV9,TRBJ1-4,CASSSSREKLFF
.,TRBV19,TRBJ2-3,CASSMINTDTQYF
.,TRBV6-6,TRBJ2-2,CASSAGQGAGPGELFF
.,TRBV7-2,TRBJ2-2,CASSLAAINTGELFF
.,TRBV27,TRBJ1-2,CATSRTSNYGYTF
.,TRBV19,TRBJ2-1,CASGYNEQFF
few,TRBV19,TRBJ1-2,CASRGSEPNYGYTF
.,TRBV28,TRBJ2-5,CASSSPLAGQETQYF
few,TRBV7-9,TRBJ1-2,CASSRDGSYGYTF
.,TRBV25-1,TRBJ2-3,CASSEWGVDTQYF
.,TRBV6-1,TRBJ1-1,CASGHSAEAFF
.,TRBV5-1,TRBJ2-5,CASSLGPAGGPETQYF
once,TRBV30,TRBJ1-4,CAWSVDSGRGW
.,TRBV12-5,TRBJ1-5,CASGLIGQPQHF
.,TRBV2,TRBJ1-5,CASGQGDIQPQHF
.,TRBV5-1,TRBJ2-2,CASSPSETGELFF
.,TRBV6-1,TRBJ1-5,CASSEEGMAQPQHF
.,TRBV11-2,TRBJ2-2,CASSLRGGATGELFF
.,TRBV19,TRBJ2-7,CASSVAGTGLYEQYF
.,TRBV7-9,TRBJ2-2,CASSQGMNTGELFF
.,TRBV11-3,TRBJ2-1,CASSKGEVGDEQFF
.,TRBV29-1,TRBJ2-3,CSVGSGGPSIDTQYF
.,TRBV14,TRBJ1-3,CASSQFYPGSRALRQSGNTIYF
.,TRBV5-1,TRBJ2-2,CASSLETGMSTGELFF
.,TRBV7-8,TRBJ2-3,CASSLALERGGSDTQYF
.,TRBV7-8,TRBJ1-1,CASSMTGEAFF
.,TRBV5-6,TRBJ1-4,CASSQPGQVIRKEKLFF
.,TRBV4-1,TRBJ1-2,CASSLDPINTGVLDYGYTF
.,TRBV19,TRBJ2-4,CASSMGYVAEQYF
once,TRBV18,TRBJ2-3,CASSPLAGGLPSTDTQYF
.,TRBV5-4,TRBJ2-5,CASSRDLWETQYF
.,TRBV5-4,TRBJ2-5,CASSSRGQGIRETQYF
.,TRBV11-2,TRBJ1-2,CASSLGQPNPNYGYTF
.,TRBV10-3,TRBJ1-6,CAIKGQQNSPLHF
.,TRBV5-1,TRBJ1-5,CASSLDAGESNQPQHF
.,TRBV7-2,TRBJ2-7,CASSIGGQIFYEQYF
.,TRBV2,TRBJ1-4,CASSVQKISNEKLFF
.,TRBV28,TRBJ2-3,CASSLRDTQYF
.,TRBV11-2,TRBJ2-5,CASSLDSGAAQGETQYF